This T cell receptor beta chain appears in the sequencing data of a study of radiation and T cells in renal cell carcinoma. General study findings and limits: Pretreatment tumor biopsies were lacking, so baseline clonotypes are unknown. From baseline, blood top tumor clonotypes peaked at 2 weeks post-radiation.

The CDR3 is made up of 17 amino acids. CDR1 is KGHSH, CDR2 LQKENI, per germline. After removal of 3 bases from V and 3 bases from J, the junction contained 4 bases not matched to a gene. Method: immunoSEQ multiplex PCR; TCRdb's copy keeps in-frame clones and lacks some. In the table there are more than 150,000 clones, roughly 87% of which are singletons. Time point of the sample: blood 2 weeks post-SBRT. Treatment: 15 Gy SBRT to primary tumor, nephrectomy 4 weeks later. Radiation-treated patients gave blood at baseline, week 2 and week 4. The tumor was a clear cell renal cell carcinoma. Comment on this clone: The antigen remains undetermined.

J is TRBJ2-6 and V is TRBV18, with 11 bases lining up with TRBD1. Sequences were derived from blood, sampled from a patient whose treatment included radiotherapy and nephrectomy. The sequence derives from a woman in her fifties or sixties with renal cell carcinoma. The DNA of the CDR3 is TGTGCCAGCTCACCCGGGACAGGGGGATATGGGGCCAACGTCCTGACTTTC. Residues: CASSPGTGGYGANVLTF.